This TCR beta chain was observed in a study of cytomegalovirus exposure and HLA in healthy donors. Study background: As released early, the data held about 85 million unique TCRs from HLA-typed donors.

The PCR used 60 Vbeta and 13 Jbeta primers. Measured with immunoSEQ multiplex PCR; TCRdb has only the in-frame clones, and not every one. The sample records 200,000 to 250,000 clones, over 65% being singletons. Findings and limits, study-wide: From TCR beta sequences, most subjects' HLA-A and HLA-B alleles were reportedly predicted accurately. Exclusion as indistinguishable affected some V segments, including TRBV6-2 and TRBV6-3.

A remark on this clone: Its specificity is unknown.

This CDR3 has 16 amino acids. Germline-derived CDR1 and CDR2 are SGDLS and YYNGEE. V lost 2 bases, J lost 1 base, and 13 bases lay in between. The specimen sequenced was PBMCs. V and J are TRBV9 and TRBJ2-1; maybe TRBD1 (6 bases). The receptor was derived from a man younger than 30 in good health and CMV-seronegative. The CDR3 is CASSVGTTISYNEQFF. Written as DNA, the CDR3 is TGTGCCAGCAGCGTCGGGACAACTATTTCCTACAATGAGCAGTTCTTC.